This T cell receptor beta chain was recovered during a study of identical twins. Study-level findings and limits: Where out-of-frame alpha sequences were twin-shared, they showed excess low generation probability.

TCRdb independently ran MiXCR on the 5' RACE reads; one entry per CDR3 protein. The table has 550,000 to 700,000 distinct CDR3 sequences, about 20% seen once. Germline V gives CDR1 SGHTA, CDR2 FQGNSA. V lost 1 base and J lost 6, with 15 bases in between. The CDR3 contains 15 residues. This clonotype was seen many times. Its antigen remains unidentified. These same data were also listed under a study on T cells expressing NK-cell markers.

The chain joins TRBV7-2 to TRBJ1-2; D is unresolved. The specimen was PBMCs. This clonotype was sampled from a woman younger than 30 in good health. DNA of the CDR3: TGTGCCAGCAGCTTAGAGTCGGGGTTAAGGGATGGCTACACCTTC. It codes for CASSLESGLRDGYTF.